The present T cell receptor (beta chain) was sequenced within a study of T cells in Graves' hyperthyroidism and ophthalmopathy. Amplification of TCR beta CDR3 regions was performed using RNA transcripts as template. Primed by the HTBI set, a first-round RT-PCR was run on the TCR CDR3. TCRdb processed the multiplex PCR reads anew with MiXCR; each CDR3 protein has one entry. The repertoire holds 500,000 or so distinct CDR3 sequences, around 16% seen once, with about 31% in the top ten. V lost 5 bases to trimming and J lost 4 bases; unmatched junction nucleotides: 9. From germline, CDR1 is LNHNV and CDR2 YYDKDF (reference sequence). The CDR3 consists of 15 residues.

This sequence was found in a woman in her thirties with Graves' ophthalmopathy. The V and J genes are TRBV15 and TRBJ1-1; TRBD1 agrees at 8 bases. The material sequenced was blood. In DNA form, the CDR3 reads TGTGCCACCAGCGGAGGAGGACAGGGCGGCACTGAAGCTTTCTTT. Translated: CATSGGGQGGTEAFF.